The rows below give T cell receptor beta chains drawn from one sample of a study of blood T cell repertoires in COVID-19. Only in-frame clones appear in the TCRdb table, and some are missing; sequencing was by immunoSEQ multiplex PCR. The sample has hundreds of thousands of clones; around 84% are singletons. The sequenced sample consisted of PBMCs or T cells enriched from blood (not recorded which). The receptors stem from a man aged 35 to 55 who had been exposed to COVID-19. Each CDR3 is given with its conserved first and last residue. A D gene is named only where the DNA matches it firmly.

j_call: TRBJ2-1; d_call: TRBD1; cdr3_length: 14; v_call: TRBV5-5; cdr3_aa: CASSSPGQGRGQFF; cdr3_nt: TGTGCCAGCAGCTCGCCGGGACAGGGACGAGGGCAGTTCTTC
j_call: TRBJ1-2; d_call: NA; cdr3_length: 15; v_call: TRBV27; cdr3_aa: CASTLKTGSGYGYTF; cdr3_nt: TGTGCCAGCACCCTAAAAACAGGGTCGGGCTATGGCTACACCTTC
j_call: TRBJ1-6; d_call: NA; cdr3_length: 15; v_call: TRBV27; cdr3_aa: CASSTSGVGNSPLHF; cdr3_nt: TGTGCCAGCAGTACCTCCGGGGTGGGTAATTCACCCCTCCACTTT
j_call: TRBJ2-1; d_call: NA; cdr3_length: 14; v_call: TRBV19; cdr3_aa: CATTWAGTYNEQFF; cdr3_nt: TGTGCCACCACCTGGGCGGGAACTTACAATGAGCAGTTCTTC
j_call: TRBJ2-3; d_call: NA; cdr3_length: 13; v_call: TRBV19; cdr3_aa: CASKAIYTDTQYF; cdr3_nt: TGTGCCAGTAAAGCTATCTACACAGATACGCAGTATTTT
j_call: TRBJ1-2; d_call: NA; cdr3_length: 13; v_call: TRBV12-3/TRBV12-4; cdr3_aa: CASSPLSNYGYTF; cdr3_nt: TGTGCCAGCAGTCCCTTATCTAACTATGGCTACACCTTC
j_call: TRBJ1-5; d_call: NA; cdr3_length: 12; v_call: TRBV6-1; cdr3_aa: CASSSPNQPQHF; cdr3_nt: TGTGCCAGCAGTTCTCCTAATCAGCCCCAGCATTTT
j_call: TRBJ1-3; d_call: NA; cdr3_length: 14; v_call: TRBV5-8; cdr3_aa: CASSLGRRRNTIYF; cdr3_nt: TGTGCCAGCAGCTTGGGCAGGCGACGAAACACCATATATTTT
j_call: TRBJ2-3; d_call: TRBD1; cdr3_length: 17; v_call: TRBV5-1; cdr3_aa: CASSLFIGTGDEDTQYF; cdr3_nt: TGCGCCAGCAGCTTGTTTATCGGGACAGGGGATGAAGATACGCAGTATTTT
j_call: TRBJ2-3; d_call: NA; cdr3_length: 16; v_call: TRBV21-1; cdr3_aa: CASSGTGGRGTDTQYF; cdr3_nt: TGTGCCAGCAGCGGGACAGGGGGCAGAGGCACAGATACGCAGTATTTT
j_call: TRBJ2-7; d_call: TRBD2; cdr3_length: 14; v_call: TRBV7-9; cdr3_aa: CASRGRGAGGEQYF; cdr3_nt: TGTGCCAGCAGGGGAAGGGGCGCGGGGGGCGAGCAGTACTTC
j_call: TRBJ2-7; d_call: NA; cdr3_length: 11; v_call: TRBV14; cdr3_aa: CASSQFSVQYF; cdr3_nt: TGTGCCAGCAGCCAGTTTTCCGTGCAGTACTTC
j_call: TRBJ2-1; d_call: NA; cdr3_length: 12; v_call: TRBV13; cdr3_aa: CASSLERNEQFF; cdr3_nt: TGTGCCAGCAGCTTAGAACGGAATGAGCAGTTCTTC
j_call: TRBJ1-1; d_call: NA; cdr3_length: 15; v_call: TRBV11-2; cdr3_aa: CASSLATARGADAFF; cdr3_nt: TGTGCCAGCAGCTTAGCCACCGCTCGGGGGGCAGATGCTTTCTTT
j_call: TRBJ2-7; d_call: NA; cdr3_length: 16; v_call: TRBV27; cdr3_aa: CASSFQAEWGRYEQYF; cdr3_nt: TGTGCCAGCAGTTTCCAAGCCGAATGGGGGAGGTACGAGCAGTACTTC
j_call: TRBJ1-1; d_call: NA; cdr3_length: 11; v_call: TRBV5-4; cdr3_aa: CASSLNTEAFF; cdr3_nt: TGTGCCAGCAGCCTTAACACTGAAGCTTTCTTT
j_call: TRBJ1-1; d_call: TRBD1; cdr3_length: 16; v_call: TRBV6-5; cdr3_aa: CASSYTGQAVPWGAFF; cdr3_nt: TGTGCCAGCAGTTACACCGGACAGGCGGTACCTTGGGGGGCTTTCTTT
j_call: TRBJ2-7; d_call: TRBD1; cdr3_length: 13; v_call: TRBV6-5; cdr3_aa: CAGHDRGTYEQYF; cdr3_nt: TGTGCCGGACATGACAGGGGGACCTACGAGCAGTACTTC
j_call: TRBJ2-7; d_call: NA; cdr3_length: 13; v_call: TRBV29-1; cdr3_aa: CSVRQASWGEQYF; cdr3_nt: TGCAGCGTAAGACAGGCCTCTTGGGGCGAGCAGTACTTC